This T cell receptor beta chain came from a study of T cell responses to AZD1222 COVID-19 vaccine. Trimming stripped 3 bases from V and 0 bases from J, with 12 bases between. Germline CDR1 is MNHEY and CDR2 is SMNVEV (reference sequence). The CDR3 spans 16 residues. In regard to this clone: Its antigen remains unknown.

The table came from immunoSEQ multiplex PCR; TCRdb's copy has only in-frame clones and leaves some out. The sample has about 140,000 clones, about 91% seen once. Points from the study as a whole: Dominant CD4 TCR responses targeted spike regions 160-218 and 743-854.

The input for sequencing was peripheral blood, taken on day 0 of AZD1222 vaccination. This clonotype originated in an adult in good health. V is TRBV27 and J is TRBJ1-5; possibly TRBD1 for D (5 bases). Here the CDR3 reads CASSLGRGYSNQPQHF. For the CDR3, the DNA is TGTGCCAGCAGTTTGGGACGGGGTTATAGCAATCAGCCCCAGCATTTT.